A selection of T cell receptor beta chains follows, all from one sample in a study of persistence of HIV-infected CD4 T cells. The antigens of these receptors remain unknown. TCRdb's copy holds only in-frame clones and misses some; the assay was immunoSEQ multiplex PCR. The table shows around 60,000 clones, with just under 75% occurring only once. Source: CD4+ T cells sorted from PBMCs after approximately 19-hour stimulation, taken from a patient who received antiretroviral therapy. Source of these receptors: an adult man with HIV who was CMV-seropositive. CDR3s include the opening cysteine and the closing phenylalanine or tryptophan. Some rows mark clone size as missing; the rest say once, few, many or name a class of expanded clone.

J: TRBJ1-6
V: TRBV6-5
size: -
CDR3: CASSYSNRNNSPLHF

J: TRBJ1-4
V: TRBV7-2
size: -
CDR3: CASSRDGATNEKLFF

J: TRBJ1-5
V: TRBV28
size: -
CDR3: CASSRLRDQPQHF

J: TRBJ1-2
V: TRBV3-1/TRBV3-2
size: -
CDR3: CASSQDRSRAYGYTF

J: TRBJ1-5
V: TRBV4-1
size: -
CDR3: CASSQEVSNQPQHF

J: TRBJ2-1
V: TRBV9
size: once
CDR3: CASSGAGGYSNEQFF

J: TRBJ1-3
V: TRBV6-1
size: -
CDR3: CASSEAGTGGSGNTIYF

J: TRBJ1-4
V: TRBV7-9
size: once
CDR3: CASVGGRRTNEKLFF

J: TRBJ1-2
V: TRBV28
size: -
CDR3: CASLSDSNYGYTF

J: TRBJ2-7
V: TRBV18
size: -
CDR3: CASSPSGTASYEQYF

J: TRBJ1-5
V: TRBV6-5
size: -
CDR3: CASSWGQGSNQPQHF

J: TRBJ2-3
V: TRBV4-2
size: -
CDR3: CASSQGGGGTSGDTQYF

J: TRBJ1-2
V: TRBV7-8
size: -
CDR3: CASSLVRGRGYTF

J: TRBJ1-4
V: TRBV19
size: -
CDR3: CASSGLGTGRKLFF

J: TRBJ2-7
V: TRBV3-1/TRBV3-2
size: -
CDR3: CASSQVRGYEQYF

J: TRBJ2-2
V: TRBV19
size: -
CDR3: CASSIQGIGGELFF

J: TRBJ2-1
V: TRBV23-1
size: -
CDR3: CASRMLAGGDFNEQFF

J: TRBJ2-7
V: TRBV18
size: medium-sized
CDR3: CASSPGGYEQYF

J: TRBJ2-2
V: TRBV18
size: medium-sized
CDR3: CASSLDSTGELFF

J: TRBJ1-2
V: TRBV6-5
size: -
CDR3: CASRGRGRTNYGYTF

J: TRBJ1-1
V: TRBV19
size: many
CDR3: CASSLRQLGRAFF

J: TRBJ1-5
V: TRBV28
size: -
CDR3: CASSLPTRNQPQHF

J: TRBJ1-6
V: TRBV16
size: few
CDR3: CASSQSSRNSPLHF

J: TRBJ1-2
V: TRBV3-1/TRBV3-2
size: -
CDR3: CATKGTGDGYTF

J: TRBJ2-2
V: TRBV5-8
size: -
CDR3: CASSYTGELFF

J: TRBJ2-2
V: TRBV5-4
size: -
CDR3: CASSSRTSGRNTGELFF

J: TRBJ2-7
V: TRBV3-1/TRBV3-2
size: -
CDR3: CASSLGPLHEQYF

J: TRBJ1-4
V: TRBV5-1
size: -
CDR3: CASSVSGTVNEKLFF

J: TRBJ2-5
V: TRBV3-1/TRBV3-2
size: -
CDR3: CASSQEGLAGGLQETQYF

J: TRBJ2-1
V: TRBV28
size: once
CDR3: CASSFQGRNEQFF

J: TRBJ1-5
V: TRBV9
size: -
CDR3: CASSVSDTRNQPQHF

J: TRBJ1-3
V: TRBV9
size: -
CDR3: CASQGVAGNTIYF

J: TRBJ2-5
V: TRBV4-1
size: -
CDR3: CASSQDFGASGGAFQETQYF

J: TRBJ1-5
V: TRBV2
size: few
CDR3: CASSLPSNQPQHF

J: TRBJ1-5
V: TRBV6-1
size: few
CDR3: CASSDGDYSNQPQHF

J: TRBJ2-2
V: TRBV11-2
size: -
CDR3: CASSITGELFF

J: TRBJ1-5
V: TRBV19
size: -
CDR3: CASTPGSQNQPQHF

J: TRBJ1-4
V: TRBV5-1
size: -
CDR3: CASSSGTGPPNEKLFF

J: TRBJ2-7
V: TRBV27
size: once
CDR3: CASSLLRRGQQTGEQYF

J: TRBJ1-2
V: TRBV9
size: -
CDR3: CASTPRTGDINYGYTF

J: TRBJ2-7
V: TRBV28
size: -
CDR3: CASLPQRASYEQYF

J: TRBJ1-1
V: TRBV7-9
size: -
CDR3: CASSLGQFGFNTEAFF

J: TRBJ1-5
V: TRBV3-1/TRBV3-2
size: -
CDR3: CASSQGYGGEPQHF

J: TRBJ1-5
V: TRBV6-5
size: many
CDR3: CASSPDWTSNQPQHF

J: TRBJ2-7
V: TRBV4-1
size: -
CDR3: CASSQDSGRGSYEQYF

J: TRBJ2-6
V: TRBV7-2
size: -
CDR3: CASRQGRANVLTF

J: TRBJ2-1
V: TRBV19
size: -
CDR3: CASSRSSYNEQFF

J: TRBJ2-6
V: TRBV19
size: few
CDR3: CATSTGGANVLTF